This T cell receptor beta chain comes out of a study of blood T cell repertoires in COVID-19. Generated by immunoSEQ multiplex PCR, the TCRdb table keeps only in-frame clones and is missing some. Among 200,000 to 250,000 clones, roughly 84% were seen once, and the ten largest hold less than 20%. This clone showed up just once. Germline V CDR1 and CDR2: KGHSH, LQKENI. V gave up 6 bases and J gave up 6 bases, with 15 bases separating them. The CDR3 has 13 residues. Sequences were obtained from peripheral blood. This sequence was found in a woman of 80 years or more with active or convalescent COVID-19. This chain links TRBV18 with TRBJ2-7, with D possibly matching TRBD1 (6 bases). The CDR3 loop is CASSPDSLGEQYF. As DNA, the CDR3 is TGTGCCAGCTCCCCGGACAGTCTAGGCGAGCAGTACTTC.